Presented here are 28 T cell receptor beta chains from one specimen sequenced in a study of blood T cell repertoires in COVID-19. Profiling relied on immunoSEQ multiplex PCR, and the TCRdb table lists in-frame clones only, not all of them. This table has some 290,000 clones, about nine tenths appearing once. What was sequenced was peripheral blood. Source of these receptors: a woman aged 50 to 65 who had recovered from COVID-19.

Only a few counts were recorded for this clone. V usage is TRBV5-5 and J usage is TRBJ2-1; 7 positions match TRBD1. Trimming removed 1 base from V and 2 bases from J; junction bases left unmatched: 6. The CDR3 extends over 16 amino acids. Germline values: CDR1 SGHKS, CDR2 YYEKEE (reference sequence). The CDR3 region is CASSLFTGQTYNEQFF. In DNA form, the CDR3 reads TGTGCCAGCAGCTTGTTCACGGGACAGACCTACAATGAGCAGTTCTTC.

The genes are TRBV9 and TRBJ2-6; perhaps TRBD1 as D (6 bases). V lost 0 bases and J 0 bases, leaving 10 bases between the germline ends. Looked up from germline, CDR1 is SGDLS and CDR2 is YYNGEE. The CDR3 has 17 residues. CDR3 sequence: CASSVGVGASGANVLTF. The CDR3 bases are TGTGCCAGCAGCGTAGGGGTGGGGGCCTCTGGGGCCAACGTCCTGACTTTC.

The chain links TRBV5-8 to TRBJ1-1; possible D gene TRBD1, 6 bases. Per the germline V gene, CDR1 is SGHTS and CDR2 is YDEGEE. Trimming shortened V by 4 bases and J by 3 bases, and 13 bases separated the two germline ends. CDR3 length: 14 amino acids. As DNA, the CDR3 is TGTGCCAGCAGCCTACACAGGGTTTACACTGAAGCTTTCTTT. Residues: CASSLHRVYTEAFF.

J is TRBJ2-1 and V is TRBV10-3; possibly TRBD2 for D (5 bases). Looked up from germline, CDR1 is ENHRY and CDR2 is SYGVKD. V was shortened by 6 bases and J by 4 bases, with 16 bases between the two germline ends. This CDR3 has 15 amino acids. The CDR3 DNA reads TGTGCCATCAGCCGGGAAGGCACGGCGTACAATGAGCAGTTCTTC. Translating gives CAISREGTAYNEQFF.

V gene TRBV20-1 combines with J gene TRBJ2-5, with D uncertain. The CDR3 consists of 11 residues. V gave up 0 bases and J gave up 4 bases, with 3 bases separating them. Germline V gene data show CDR1 as DFQATT and CDR2 as SNEGSKA (reference sequence). CDR3 DNA sequence: TGCAGTGCTAGAGATCTAGAGACCCAGTACTTC. Translating gives CSARDLETQYF.

This clone was observed a handful of times. This chain connects TRBV7-2 to TRBJ2-5; TRBD1 matches 7 bases. With 6 bases clipped from V and 5 bases from J, the junction kept 9 bases outside the gene matches. Germline V gives CDR1 SGHTA, CDR2 FQGNSA. CDR3 size: 14 residues. The DNA for the CDR3 is TGTGCCAGCAGGCCTCAACAGGGGTCGGAGACCCAGTACTTC. This encodes CASRPQQGSETQYF.

The V gene is TRBV27, the J gene TRBJ1-6; D might be TRBD1 (5 bases). V was cut by 5 bases and J by 7 bases, with 15 bases left in between. The CDR3 spans 15 residues. In germline, CDR1 is MNHEY, CDR2 SMNVEV (reference sequence). Here the CDR3 reads CASSRNQGNNSPLHF. The CDR3 region has the DNA TGTGCCAGCAGTCGAAATCAGGGAAACAATTCACCCCTCCACTTT.

J is TRBJ1-1 and V is TRBV28; the match to TRBD1 covers 7 bases. The CDR3 is made up of 15 amino acids. Per the germline V gene, CDR1 is MDHEN and CDR2 is SYDVKM. With 4 bases clipped from V and 6 bases from J, the junction kept 11 bases outside the gene matches. CDR3 sequence reads: CASSSGVRGQAEAFF. The CDR3 nucleotides read TGTGCCAGCAGTTCCGGTGTAAGGGGGCAGGCTGAAGCTTTCTTT.

CDR3 sequence (DNA): TGTGCCAGCTCACCTCTCCGGGGACAGGGACGGACTGAAAAACTGTTTTTT. Translation: CASSPLRGQGRTEKLFF. V usage is TRBV18 and J usage is TRBJ1-4, with 9 positions matching TRBD1. The ends lost 3 bases at V and 7 bases at J; junction bases unmatched: 12. The CDR3 is 17 residues long. Germline V CDR1 and CDR2: KGHSH, LQKENI.

The chain combines TRBV14 with TRBJ2-1; maybe TRBD2 (5 bases). The CDR3 has 13 amino acids. CDR1 is SGHDN and CDR2 is FVKESK in the germline V gene. V lost 4 bases to trimming and J lost 4 bases, with 8 bases between them. The CDR3 region is CASSRRGYNEQFF. The CDR3 bases are TGTGCCAGCAGCCGCCGGGGTTACAATGAGCAGTTCTTC.

The J gene is TRBJ2-1, the V gene TRBV9; 7 bases match TRBD2. In germline, CDR1 is SGDLS, CDR2 YYNGEE. The CDR3 covers 16 residues. V lost 1 base, J lost 0 bases, and 4 bases stayed unmatched. CDR3 residues: CASSVSRTSSYNEQFF. The CDR3 nucleotides are TGTGCCAGCAGCGTAAGCAGGACTAGCTCCTACAATGAGCAGTTCTTC.

The chain carries TRBV18 and TRBJ2-5; 10 bases map to TRBD1. The CDR3 has 16 residues. Germline CDR1 reads KGHSH; CDR2 reads LQKENI. Trimming took 3 bases from V and 7 from J; bases not matched to a gene: 11. Here the CDR3 reads CASSPPAGTGVGTQYF. CDR3 sequence (DNA): TGTGCCAGCTCACCCCCGGCCGGGACAGGGGTTGGGACCCAGTACTTC.

V is TRBV7-9 and J is TRBJ1-2; D unclear. With 1 base removed from V and 4 bases from J, the gap between germline ends came to 10 bases. The germline gives CDR1 SEHNR, CDR2 FQNEAQ (reference sequence). The CDR3 is 14 residues long. CDR3 nucleotides: TGTGCCAGCAGCTTAGATGCTGGGCTCTATGGCTACACCTTC. Translated: CASSLDAGLYGYTF.

The chain links TRBV30 to TRBJ1-4; TRBD1 aligns across 8 bases. The ends lost 4 bases at V and 14 bases at J; junction bases unmatched: 12. Germline CDR1 is GTSNPN and CDR2 is SVGIG (reference sequence). CDR3 length: 13 amino acids. CDR3 coding DNA: TGTGCCTGGAACGGACGACAGGGGTTATCTCTGTTTTTT. As protein: CAWNGRQGLSLFF. The whole variable domain, remainder taken from reference TRBV30 and TRBJ1-4, is SQTIHQWPATLVQPVGSPLSLECTVEGTSNPNLYWYRQAAGRGLQLLFYSVGIGQISSEVPQNLSASRPQDRQFILSSKKLLLSDSGFYLCAWNGRQGLSLFFGSGTQLSVL.

J is TRBJ2-5 and V is TRBV9, with a weak D call TRBD2 (7 bases). V lost 4 bases to trimming and J lost 4 bases, with 20 bases between them. This CDR3 region has 16 residues. Germline-derived CDR1 and CDR2 are SGDLS and YYNGEE. The CDR3 region has the DNA TGTGCCAGCAGCCTCCGGGGGGCCGGATCGCGAGAGACCCAGTACTTC. As protein: CASSLRGAGSRETQYF.

This clone was observed once. The V call is TRBV5-6, the J call TRBJ1-6; D might be TRBD1 (5 bases). There are 14 residues in the CDR3. The V end lost 3 bases, the J end lost 4 bases, and 8 bases lay between the germline ends. CDR1 SGHDT and CDR2 YYEEEE come from the germline V gene. The chain's CDR3 is CASSSGGYNSPLHF. CDR3 DNA sequence: TGTGCCAGCAGCTCGGGGGGATATAATTCACCCCTCCACTTT.

The V and J genes are TRBV19 and TRBJ1-3; TRBD1 agrees at 7 bases. V shed 4 bases, J shed 9 bases, and the junction held 3 bases outside the gene matches. There are 12 residues in the CDR3. The V gene's germline CDR1 is LNHDA and CDR2 SQIVND (reference sequence). CDR3 in DNA: TGTGCCAGTAGTAAAGGGGACAGCACCATATATTTT. This gives the protein CASSKGDSTIYF.

The chain uses TRBV7-8 and TRBJ2-3; D gene unclear. Germline loops: CDR1 SGHVS, CDR2 FQNEAQ. V dropped 1 base and J dropped 6 bases, with 11 bases sitting between them. The CDR3 is made up of 14 amino acids. DNA of the CDR3: TGTGCCAGCAGCTTAGAGACATGGGCGGATACGCAGTATTTT. Amino acid sequence: CASSLETWADTQYF.

The chain is built from TRBV4-3 and TRBJ1-4, with D unclear. The germline V and J ends were trimmed by 2 bases and 4 bases, with 8 bases remaining between them. This CDR3 contains 14 residues. In germline, CDR1 is LGHNA, CDR2 YSLEER. The chain's CDR3 is CASSQSRVNEKLFF. DNA of the CDR3: TGCGCCAGCAGCCAATCGCGGGTTAATGAAAAACTGTTTTTT.

The chain joins TRBV5-8 to TRBJ1-2, with D maybe TRBD1 (5 bases). The germline CDR1 and CDR2 sequences are SGHTS and YDEGEE. V lost 3 bases and J 10 bases, leaving 19 bases between the germline ends. CDR3 length equals 14 residues. The CDR3 DNA reads as TGTGCCAGCAGCTCCCGACAGACTCCTAGACACTACACCTTC. Amino acid sequence: CASSSRQTPRHYTF.

V gene TRBV19 combines with J gene TRBJ2-7; 12 nucleotides line up with TRBD2. Unmatched junction bases numbered 1, after V lost 3 bases and J lost 4 bases. This CDR3 comprises 14 residues. CDR1 and CDR2 from the germline V gene are LNHDA and SQIVND (reference sequence). The CDR3 loop reads CASSMTSGSYEQYF. DNA of the CDR3: TGTGCCAGTAGTATGACTAGCGGGAGTTACGAGCAGTACTTC.

The chain employs TRBV6-5 and TRBJ1-5; TRBD1 aligns across 10 bases. CDR1 and CDR2 from the germline V gene are MNHEY and SVGAGI. Losses at the gene ends were 4 bases for V and 7 bases for J; bases not matched to a gene: 4. This CDR3 has 14 amino acids. The DNA for the CDR3 is TGTGCCAGCAGTTTCAGGACAGGGGGGCAGCCCCAGCATTTT. This codes for CASSFRTGGQPQHF.

The V call is TRBV2, the J call TRBJ2-3; 7 bases match TRBD1. This CDR3 comprises 16 residues. The germline gives CDR1 SNHLY, CDR2 FYNNEI. The junction had 9 bases not matched to a gene; V was cut back by 4 bases and J by 2 bases. CDR3 DNA sequence: TGTGCCAGCAGTGGACAGGGAAATACCTTCACAGATACGCAGTATTTT. Its protein product is CASSGQGNTFTDTQYF.

The genes are TRBV20-1 and TRBJ2-7; D perhaps matches TRBD2 (6 bases). Trimming took off 3 bases at V and 6 bases at J, with 9 bases between the two ends. Germline V lookup: CDR1 DFQATT, CDR2 SNEGSKA (reference sequence). The CDR3 has 11 amino acids. This CDR3 reads CSARGGREQYF. CDR3 DNA: TGCAGTGCTAGGGGGGGACGCGAGCAGTACTTC.

The chain joins TRBV9 to TRBJ1-2; 7 bases align to TRBD1. The CDR3 has 14 residues. V shed 3 bases and J 4 bases; nucleotides not matched to a gene: 6. Per the germline V gene, CDR1 is SGDLS and CDR2 is YYNGEE. The CDR3: CASSGYRGGYGYTF. The DNA of the CDR3 is TGTGCCAGCAGCGGATACAGGGGAGGCTATGGCTACACCTTC.

The chain couples TRBV7-8 to TRBJ1-4, with 8 bases identical to TRBD1. CDR1 is SGHVS, CDR2 FQNEAQ, per germline. Trimming at V came to 3 bases and at J to 8 bases, leaving 5 bases not matched to a gene. The CDR3 loop spans 14 amino acids. The CDR3 reads CASSFRDRTEKLFF. CDR3 nucleotide sequence: TGTGCCAGCAGCTTCCGGGACAGGACGGAAAAACTGTTTTTT.

This sequence joins TRBV7-2 and TRBJ1-2, with a weak D call TRBD1 (6 bases). The V end was cut by 0 bases, the J end by 8 bases, with 13 bases between. This CDR3 has 14 residues. CDR1 and CDR2 (germline): SGHTA, FQGNSA. The DNA for the CDR3 is TGTGCCAGCAGCTTAGCAGTGGGGGCAGGCGGCTACACCTTC. Its protein product is CASSLAVGAGGYTF.

The chain is built from TRBV25-1 and TRBJ2-2, with TRBD1 as a possible D gene (6 bases). CDR1 is MGHDK, CDR2 SYGVNS, per germline. V lost 5 bases, J lost 4 bases, and 14 bases lay in between. The CDR3 sequence is 15 residues long. In DNA, the CDR3 is TGTGCCAGCAGTTTTTCCGGGACAATCACCGGGGAGCTGTTTTTT. Translated, it gives CASSFSGTITGELFF.